These T cell receptor beta chains were read from a single sample in a study of response to subunit inactivated influenza vaccine. TCRdb re-called the RT-PCR reads with MiXCR, one entry per CDR3 protein. This sample yields hundreds of thousands of distinct CDR3 sequences, of which roughly 27% are seen a single time; 1.5% to 2% belongs to the top ten. The sample in question was CD4+ T cells sorted from PBMCs, obtained 5 days after vaccination. The source of these receptors is a man over 45 who received an inactivated influenza vaccine. CDR3s include the opening cysteine and the closing phenylalanine or tryptophan. A D gene is named only where the DNA matches it firmly. Size tells how often a clone was seen (once, few, many) or the class of an expanded clone, and some rows leave it out.

V	D	J	size	DNA	CDR3
TRBV4-2	TRBD2	TRBJ2-3	few	TGTGCCAGCAGCCAAGATCAGGGACTAGCTTCAGATACGCAGTATTTT	CASSQDQGLASDTQYF
TRBV5-1	TRBD1	TRBJ2-1	NA	TGCGCCAGCAGCGGACAGGGGGCAGGTTTTGATGAGCAGTTCTTC	CASSGQGAGFDEQFF
TRBV6-2/TRBV6-3	NA	TRBJ1-5	once	TGTGCCAGCAGTATCAGGTTCAATCAGCCCCAGCATTTT	CASSIRFNQPQHF
TRBV7-6	TRBD1	TRBJ2-2	NA	TGTGCCAGCCAACCCCGGGACAGGGCTGGGACCCGGGAGCTGTTTTTT	CASQPRDRAGTRELFF
TRBV10-3	NA	TRBJ2-1	NA	TGTGCCATCAGTGAGTCTCAGGAACTAAGGCGGGAGCAGTTCTTC	CAISESQELRREQFF
TRBV6-2/TRBV6-3	TRBD2	TRBJ2-2	once	TGTGCCAGCAGTTACACCCTCCCCCGGCCCGGGAGGCGGGGGGGTTACACCGGGGAGCTGTTTTTT	CASSYTLPRPGRRGGYTGELFF
TRBV5-1	NA	TRBJ1-1	few	TGCGCCAGCAGCCCGAGGCAGGGCTGGGGGAACACTGAAGCTTTCTTT	CASSPRQGWGNTEAFF
TRBV7-9	NA	TRBJ1-6	few	TGTGCCAGCAGCTGGGAGACAGAGTACCTCCACTTT	CASSWETEYLHF
TRBV6-5	NA	TRBJ1-6	few	TGTGCCAGCAGTTACAGGGGAGGCAATTCACCCCTCCACTTT	CASSYRGGNSPLHF
TRBV5-1	NA	TRBJ2-3	once	TGCGCCAGCAGCTTGGATTATAGAAGCACAGATACGCAGTATTTT	CASSLDYRSTDTQYF
TRBV7-8	TRBD1	TRBJ2-5	few	TGTGCCAGCAGCGTAGGGATGACAGGGTTAGAGACCCAGTACTTC	CASSVGMTGLETQYF
TRBV4-1	TRBD2	TRBJ2-5	NA	TGCGCCAGCAGCCAAGTCAATCTGGGACTAGCGGGAGGGGAGACCCAGTACTTC	CASSQVNLGLAGGETQYF
TRBV4-3	TRBD1	TRBJ2-4	few	TGCGCCAGCAGCCAAGATAGGGACAGGAACATTCAGTACTTC	CASSQDRDRNIQYF
TRBV4-2	TRBD2	TRBJ2-7	NA	TGTGCCAGCAGACAAGCGGGAGTGAACGAGCAGTACTTC	CASRQAGVNEQYF
TRBV18	NA	TRBJ2-6	many	TGTGCCAGCTCACTTCCTTCTGGGGCCAACGTCCTGACTTTC	CASSLPSGANVLTF
TRBV6-5	NA	TRBJ2-5	NA	TGTGCCAGCAGTTACTCGGTTCTAGCCCGAGAGACCCAGTACTTC	CASSYSVLARETQYF
TRBV14	TRBD1	TRBJ2-5	NA	TGTGCCAGCAGGACGACAGGGGTAGAGACCCAGTACTTC	CASRTTGVETQYF
TRBV5-1	NA	TRBJ2-3	few	TGCGCCAGCAGCGACGATAAGCCCTTTGCAGATACGCAGTATTTT	CASSDDKPFADTQYF
TRBV6-5	TRBD2	TRBJ2-1	NA	TGTGCCAGCAGTTACTCTGGTAGCGGGGCAAGTTTCTCCTACAATGAGCAGTTCTTC	CASSYSGSGASFSYNEQFF
TRBV24-1	NA	TRBJ2-5	NA	TGTGCCACCAGTGACCGAATCCAGGGGCCCCAGTACTTC	CATSDRIQGPQYF
TRBV24-1	NA	TRBJ1-1	many	TGTGCCACCAGAGAGGAAGGGATGAACACTGAAGCTTTCTTT	CATREEGMNTEAFF
TRBV9	NA	TRBJ2-3	NA	TGTGCCAGCAGCGTAGGGTCACAGTTCAGCACAGATACGCAGTATTTT	CASSVGSQFSTDTQYF
TRBV11-2	NA	TRBJ1-2	NA	TGTGCCAGCAGCTTAGGAGTAATTACTCCTAACTATGGCTACACCTTC	CASSLGVITPNYGYTF
TRBV20-1	TRBD2	TRBJ2-7	NA	TGCAGTGCTCGGGGGGTACTGGTGATGGACGAGCAGTACTTC	CSARGVLVMDEQYF
TRBV4-2	NA	TRBJ1-5	few	TGTGCCAGCAGCCAAGTATCTGGGGACCAGCCCCAGCATTTT	CASSQVSGDQPQHF
TRBV10-3	TRBD2	TRBJ2-1	NA	TGTGCCATCAGTGTCCGGCGGGAGGGCGTCTCCTACAATGAGCAGTTCTTC	CAISVRREGVSYNEQFF
TRBV6-2/TRBV6-3	NA	TRBJ1-1	NA	TGTGCCAGTCGGAGGGAGGGAACCACTGAAGCTTTCTTT	CASRREGTTEAFF
TRBV6-1	NA	TRBJ1-4	few	TGTGCCAGCAGTCCCCGTTGGGGGGGGGCGGGTGAAAAACTGTTTTTT	CASSPRWGGAGEKLFF
TRBV7-9	TRBD1	TRBJ1-2	NA	TGTGCCAGCAGCCTCTCGGCACAGGGGGATAATGGCTACACCTTC	CASSLSAQGDNGYTF
TRBV6-1	TRBD1	TRBJ2-7	NA	TGTGCCAGCAGACGGGGCAGGGGGACCTACGAGCAGTACTTC	CASRRGRGTYEQYF
TRBV24-1	NA	TRBJ2-7	few	TGTGCCACCAGTGATTCTAGGGGGAGCTACGAGCAGTACTTC	CATSDSRGSYEQYF
TRBV12-3/TRBV12-4	TRBD2	TRBJ2-7	NA	TGTGCCAGCAGTTTAGGCCCGGGAGGGGGAAACGAGCAGTACTTC	CASSLGPGGGNEQYF
TRBV20-1	NA	TRBJ1-2	few	TGCAGTGCTATGGAGGCCCGCTATGGCTACACCTTC	CSAMEARYGYTF
TRBV5-1	TRBD1	TRBJ2-5	NA	TGCGCCAGCAGCTTCCACCGACAGGGGCAAGAGACCCAGTACTTC	CASSFHRQGQETQYF
TRBV5-4	TRBD1	TRBJ1-4	few	TGTGCCAGCAGCAGACAGGGAGGGACTAATGAAAAACTGTTTTTT	CASSRQGGTNEKLFF
TRBV5-5	NA	TRBJ2-3	few	TGTGCCAGCAGCCCGACAGGCGGGACTCTATTTGGTACGCAGTATTTT	CASSPTGGTLFGTQYF
TRBV3-1	NA	TRBJ1-1	few	TGTGCCAGCAGTCATGGACTGGCGAACACTGAAGCTTTCTTT	CASSHGLANTEAFF
TRBV20-1	TRBD1	TRBJ2-3	few	TGCAGTGCTTTCAGACAGGGGGCAGCAGATACGCAGTATTTT	CSAFRQGAADTQYF
TRBV29-1	TRBD2	TRBJ2-5	few	TGCAGCGCCGGAGGACTAGCCACTTTCCAGGAGACCCAGTACTTC	CSAGGLATFQETQYF
TRBV27	TRBD1	TRBJ1-1	NA	TGTGCCAGCAAGGGGGCAGGGGGACACACTGAAGCTTTCTTT	CASKGAGGHTEAFF
TRBV7-3	TRBD2	TRBJ2-3	NA	TGTGCCAGCAGCTTAACTGGCCCTAGCGGGAGGGCCGTAGATACGCAGTATTTT	CASSLTGPSGRAVDTQYF
TRBV24-1	NA	TRBJ2-1	NA	TGTGCCACCAGTGAGGGTACATACCGCTCCTACAATGAGCAGTTCTTC	CATSEGTYRSYNEQFF
TRBV5-1	NA	TRBJ1-1	few	TGCGCCAGCAGCGCCCTTGGGGAAACGAGGACTGAAGCTTTCTTT	CASSALGETRTEAFF
TRBV4-3	NA	TRBJ2-1	NA	TGCGCCAGCAGCCAAGGGGGGAGCCTGCTTTACAATGAGCAGTTCTTC	CASSQGGSLLYNEQFF
TRBV7-2	TRBD2	TRBJ2-1	few	TGTGCCAGCAGCTTAACGGGAGCGGGGGGGGGCGGTGAGCAGTTCTTC	CASSLTGAGGGGEQFF
TRBV30	NA	TRBJ2-6	NA	TGTGCCCGAGGCTCTGGGGCCAACGTCCTGACTTTC	CARGSGANVLTF
TRBV4-2	NA	TRBJ1-2	NA	TGTGCCAGCAGCCAAGCGACGACAGACCGGGGCTACACCTTC	CASSQATTDRGYTF
TRBV5-5	TRBD1	TRBJ2-5	few	TGTGCCAGCAGCAGAACAGGGGGCCTTTATGAGACCCAGTACTTC	CASSRTGGLYETQYF